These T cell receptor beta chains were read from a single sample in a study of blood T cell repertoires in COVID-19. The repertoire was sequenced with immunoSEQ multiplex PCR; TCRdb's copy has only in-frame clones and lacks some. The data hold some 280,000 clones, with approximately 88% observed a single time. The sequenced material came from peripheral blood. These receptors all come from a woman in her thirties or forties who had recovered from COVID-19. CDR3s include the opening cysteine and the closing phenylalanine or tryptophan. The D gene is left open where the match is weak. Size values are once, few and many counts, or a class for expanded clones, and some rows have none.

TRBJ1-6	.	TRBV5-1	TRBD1	TGCGCCAGCAGCTCCGCACCGGGACAGTATAATTCACCCCTCCACTTT	CASSSAPGQYNSPLHF
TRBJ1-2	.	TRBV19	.	TGTGCCAGTACCCTTGAGAGGAACTATGGCTACACCTTC	CASTLERNYGYTF
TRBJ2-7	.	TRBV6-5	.	TGTGCCAGCAGTTACGACCACGGGACCTACGAGCAGTACTTC	CASSYDHGTYEQYF
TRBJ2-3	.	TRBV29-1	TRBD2	TGCAGCGTTTCGTCACTAGCGGGACTGGCAGATACGCAGTATTTT	CSVSSLAGLADTQYF
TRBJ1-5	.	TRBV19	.	TGTGCCAGTAGTAGGGAGGCAGAGGATCAGCCCCAGCATTTT	CASSREAEDQPQHF
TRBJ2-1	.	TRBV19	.	TGTGCCAGTAGCCCCCCCGAGGGCTTCTACAATGAGCAGTTCTTC	CASSPPEGFYNEQFF
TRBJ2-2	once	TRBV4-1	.	TGCGCCAGCAGCCAAGGGGGGGGGCGCGGCGGGGAGCTGTTTTTT	CASSQGGGRGGELFF
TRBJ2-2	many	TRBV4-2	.	TGTGCCAGCAGCCAAGATAGTGGCGGGGCCGGGGAGCTGTTTTTT	CASSQDSGGAGELFF
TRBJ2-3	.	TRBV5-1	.	TGCGCCAGCAGCTTGCTGTCGGAGGATACGCAGTATTTT	CASSLLSEDTQYF
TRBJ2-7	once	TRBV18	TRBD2	TGTGCCAGCTCACCACCGGGACTAGGGTCCTACGAGCAGTACTTC	CASSPPGLGSYEQYF
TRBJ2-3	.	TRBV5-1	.	TGCGCCAGCCACAATCCGAGCACAGATACGCAGTATTTT	CASHNPSTDTQYF
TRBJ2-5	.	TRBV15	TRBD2	TGTGCCACCAGCAGAGAAAGCGGGAGTTGGGAGACCCAGTACTTC	CATSRESGSWETQYF
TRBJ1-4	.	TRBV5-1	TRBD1	TGCGCCAGCAGCGAGGGACAGGGTCACGAAAAACTGTTTTTT	CASSEGQGHEKLFF
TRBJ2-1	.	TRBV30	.	TGTGCCTGGGGCCAGGGAACCTCCTACAATGAGCAGTTCTTC	CAWGQGTSYNEQFF
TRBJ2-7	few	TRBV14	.	TGTGCCAGCAGCCGCGCGGGACAGCGATCCTACGAGCAGTACTTC	CASSRAGQRSYEQYF
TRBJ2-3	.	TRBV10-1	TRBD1	TGCGCCAGCAGTCGGGGGACAGGGGGAGCGGATACGCAGTATTTT	CASSRGTGGADTQYF
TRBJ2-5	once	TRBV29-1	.	TGCAGCACCAGGGGATCTGGAGAGACCCAGTACTTC	CSTRGSGETQYF
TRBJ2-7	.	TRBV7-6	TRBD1	TGTGCCAGCAGCGGGGGGACAGGGATGAGGGAGCAGTACTTC	CASSGGTGMREQYF
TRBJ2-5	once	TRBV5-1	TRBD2	TGCGCCAGCAGCCAAAATGGACTAGCACAAGAGACCCAGTACTTC	CASSQNGLAQETQYF
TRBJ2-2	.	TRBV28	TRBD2	TGTGCCAGCAGCCTGGGACTAGCGGATCGGGAGCTGTTTTTT	CASSLGLADRELFF
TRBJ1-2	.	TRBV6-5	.	TGTGCCAGCAGGCGCGACAGGAGATATGGCTACACCTTC	CASRRDRRYGYTF
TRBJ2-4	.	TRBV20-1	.	TGCAGTGCTAGTGGTGGGTTGGCAATACAGAAAAACATTCAGTACTTC	CSASGGLAIQKNIQYF
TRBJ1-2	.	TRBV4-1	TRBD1	TGCGCCAGCAGCCACCCGACAGGGCGCGAGGCAAACTATGGCTACACCTTC	CASSHPTGREANYGYTF
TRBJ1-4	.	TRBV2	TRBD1	TGTGCCAGCAGAGGGACAGTGGGGGAAAAACTGTTTTTT	CASRGTVGEKLFF
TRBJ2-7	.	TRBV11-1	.	TGTGCCAGCAGCTTAGGACTGGACTACGAGCAGTACTTC	CASSLGLDYEQYF
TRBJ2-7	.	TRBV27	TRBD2	TGTGCCAGCAGTTTATCAGCGGGAGCCTACGAGCAGTACTTC	CASSLSAGAYEQYF
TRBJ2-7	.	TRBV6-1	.	TGTGCCAGCAGTGAACAGGGGCCCGGTGGAGAGCAGTACTTC	CASSEQGPGGEQYF
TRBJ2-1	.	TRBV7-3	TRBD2	TGTGCCAGCAGCTCCGAAAGGGCACTAGCGGGGGGAAATGAGCAGTTCTTC	CASSSERALAGGNEQFF
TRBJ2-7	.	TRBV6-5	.	TGTGCCAGCAAGAGACAGACAAACTCCTACGAGCAGTACTTC	CASKRQTNSYEQYF
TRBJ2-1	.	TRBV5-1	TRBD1	TGCGCCAGCAGCTTGGTAGGGACAGGTTACAATGAGCAGTTCTTC	CASSLVGTGYNEQFF
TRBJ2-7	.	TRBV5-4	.	TGTGCCAGCAGCCCCACAGGGACCCCTCTGGGGGAGCAGTACTTC	CASSPTGTPLGEQYF
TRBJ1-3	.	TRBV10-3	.	TGTGCCATCAGTGATGGCATGAACTCTGGAAACACCATATATTTT	CAISDGMNSGNTIYF
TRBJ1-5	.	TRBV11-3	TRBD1	TGTGCCAGCAGCTATGACAGGGGGCCGAAACAGCCCCAGCATTTT	CASSYDRGPKQPQHF
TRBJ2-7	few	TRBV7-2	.	TGTGCCAGCAGCTGGGACAATCACCGGTACGAGCAGTACTTC	CASSWDNHRYEQYF
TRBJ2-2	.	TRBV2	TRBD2	TGTGCCAGCAGAACCTCGGTGGGAGGGGCCGGGGAGCTGTTTTTT	CASRTSVGGAGELFF